This is a list of T cell receptor beta chains from one sample in a study of T cells in localized non-small cell lung cancer. Here immunoSEQ multiplex PCR was the method, and the copy in TCRdb shows in-frame clones only, minus some. The sample lists more than 15,000 clones, approximately 90% occurring once. This sample comprised peripheral blood, obtained before any cancer treatment. The origin of the receptors is a female donor older than 55 with stage III squamous cell lung carcinoma. Each CDR3 is given with its conserved first and last residue. The order of the fields is J gene, clone size, V gene, D gene, CDR3 protein, CDR3 DNA. A D gene is named only where the DNA matches it firmly. Clone size is given for some rows only: seen once, a few or many times, or a class if the clone is expanded.

J gene: TRBJ2-7; clone size: NA; V gene: TRBV5-4; D gene: NA; CDR3 protein: CASSVNSEHDEQYF; CDR3 DNA: TGTGCCAGCAGCGTTAACAGTGAGCACGACGAGCAGTACTTC
J gene: TRBJ1-5; clone size: NA; V gene: TRBV28; D gene: NA; CDR3 protein: CASIDDRSRPQHF; CDR3 DNA: TGTGCCAGCATCGATGACAGGTCCAGGCCCCAGCATTTT
J gene: TRBJ1-2; clone size: NA; V gene: TRBV6-5; D gene: TRBD1; CDR3 protein: CASSYRFDRAHYGYTF; CDR3 DNA: TGTGCCAGCAGTTATAGATTTGACAGGGCCCACTATGGCTACACCTTC
J gene: TRBJ2-5; clone size: once; V gene: TRBV5-1; D gene: TRBD2; CDR3 protein: CASRTSGQETQYF; CDR3 DNA: TGCGCCAGCCGGACTAGCGGGCAAGAGACCCAGTACTTC
J gene: TRBJ2-7; clone size: NA; V gene: TRBV7-9; D gene: TRBD1; CDR3 protein: CASSPVGGGYEQYF; CDR3 DNA: TGTGCCAGCAGCCCCGTAGGGGGCGGGTACGAGCAGTACTTC
J gene: TRBJ2-2; clone size: NA; V gene: TRBV9; D gene: NA; CDR3 protein: CASSVDGEDTGELFF; CDR3 DNA: TGTGCCAGCAGCGTAGATGGGGAGGACACCGGGGAGCTGTTTTTT
J gene: TRBJ2-3; clone size: NA; V gene: TRBV7-2; D gene: NA; CDR3 protein: CASSLLQAPDTQYF; CDR3 DNA: TGTGCCAGCAGCTTACTACAGGCGCCGGATACGCAGTATTTT
J gene: TRBJ2-7; clone size: NA; V gene: TRBV9; D gene: NA; CDR3 protein: CASSGSQGYGSEQYF; CDR3 DNA: TGTGCCAGCAGCGGGAGCCAGGGGTACGGCAGCGAGCAGTACTTC
J gene: TRBJ2-7; clone size: NA; V gene: TRBV5-1; D gene: TRBD1; CDR3 protein: CASSFPGTGERVEQYF; CDR3 DNA: TGCGCCAGCAGCTTCCCGGGGACAGGTGAAAGAGTCGAGCAGTACTTC
J gene: TRBJ1-4; clone size: NA; V gene: TRBV2; D gene: NA; CDR3 protein: CASTAGPYEKLFF; CDR3 DNA: TGTGCCAGCACTGCTGGACCATATGAAAAACTGTTTTTT
J gene: TRBJ1-2; clone size: few; V gene: TRBV7-8; D gene: TRBD1; CDR3 protein: CASSLDKGRGQGYTF; CDR3 DNA: TGTGCCAGCAGCTTAGATAAGGGCAGGGGGCAAGGCTACACCTTC
J gene: TRBJ2-2; clone size: NA; V gene: TRBV21-1; D gene: NA; CDR3 protein: CASSKGTGKNTGELFF; CDR3 DNA: TGTGCCAGCAGCAAAGGGACAGGGAAGAACACCGGGGAGCTGTTTTTT
J gene: TRBJ1-3; clone size: NA; V gene: TRBV28; D gene: NA; CDR3 protein: CASSLGGAPSSGNTIYF; CDR3 DNA: TGTGCCAGCAGTTTAGGGGGCGCACCGAGCTCTGGAAACACCATATATTTT
J gene: TRBJ2-7; clone size: NA; V gene: TRBV5-4; D gene: NA; CDR3 protein: CASSPGTGGAYEQYF; CDR3 DNA: TGTGCCAGCAGCCCCGGGACTGGCGGCGCCTACGAGCAGTACTTC
J gene: TRBJ1-1; clone size: NA; V gene: TRBV23-1; D gene: TRBD1; CDR3 protein: CAEDVPRRGNRGPNDPEAFF; CDR3 DNA: TGCGCCGAGGACGTACCGCGAAGGGGGAACAGGGGGCCGAATGATCCTGAAGCTTTCTTT
J gene: TRBJ1-2; clone size: few; V gene: TRBV6-1; D gene: TRBD1; CDR3 protein: CASSALGTGVTYGYTF; CDR3 DNA: TGTGCCAGCAGTGCATTAGGGACAGGGGTAACCTATGGCTACACCTTC
J gene: TRBJ2-7; clone size: NA; V gene: TRBV5-6; D gene: NA; CDR3 protein: CASSLGPGGPFYEQYF; CDR3 DNA: TGTGCCAGCAGCTTGGGGCCCGGGGGCCCCTTCTACGAGCAGTACTTC
J gene: TRBJ2-5; clone size: NA; V gene: TRBV11-1; D gene: TRBD1; CDR3 protein: CASSHGSGQGLYF; CDR3 DNA: TGTGCCAGCAGCCACGGAAGCGGACAGGGGTTGTACTTC
J gene: TRBJ2-1; clone size: NA; V gene: TRBV4-2; D gene: TRBD1; CDR3 protein: CASSQGHGQGAGEQFF; CDR3 DNA: TGTGCCAGCAGCCAAGGTCATGGACAGGGGGCCGGTGAGCAGTTCTTC
J gene: TRBJ2-7; clone size: few; V gene: TRBV5-8; D gene: NA; CDR3 protein: CASSLGYEQYF; CDR3 DNA: TGTGCCAGCAGCTTGGGGTACGAGCAGTACTTC
J gene: TRBJ2-5; clone size: NA; V gene: TRBV7-9; D gene: TRBD1; CDR3 protein: CASSDRDRRETQYF; CDR3 DNA: TGTGCCAGCAGTGACAGGGACCGTCGTGAGACCCAGTACTTC
J gene: TRBJ2-3; clone size: once; V gene: TRBV19; D gene: NA; CDR3 protein: CASSPGSDTQYF; CDR3 DNA: TGTGCCAGTAGCCCCGGTTCGGATACGCAGTATTTT
J gene: TRBJ1-5; clone size: NA; V gene: TRBV28; D gene: NA; CDR3 protein: CASRKANSNQPQHF; CDR3 DNA: TGTGCCAGCAGGAAGGCGAATAGCAATCAGCCCCAGCATTTT
J gene: TRBJ1-5; clone size: few; V gene: TRBV27; D gene: NA; CDR3 protein: CASSPVGAGNQPQHF; CDR3 DNA: TGTGCCAGCAGTCCCGTGGGGGCTGGCAATCAGCCCCAGCATTTT
J gene: TRBJ2-5; clone size: NA; V gene: TRBV28; D gene: TRBD1; CDR3 protein: CASQGQGSETQYF; CDR3 DNA: TGTGCCAGCCAGGGACAGGGAAGTGAGACCCAGTACTTC
J gene: TRBJ1-1; clone size: once; V gene: TRBV11-2; D gene: NA; CDR3 protein: CASSWSRETEAFF; CDR3 DNA: TGTGCCAGCAGCTGGAGCAGGGAAACTGAAGCTTTCTTT
J gene: TRBJ2-2; clone size: NA; V gene: TRBV2; D gene: NA; CDR3 protein: CASSVRSSGHTGELFF; CDR3 DNA: TGTGCCAGCAGCGTCCGGTCGAGCGGACACACCGGGGAGCTGTTTTTT
J gene: TRBJ2-3; clone size: NA; V gene: TRBV6-1; D gene: NA; CDR3 protein: CASSENRGSTDTQYF; CDR3 DNA: TGTGCCAGCAGTGAAAATAGGGGGTCGACAGATACGCAGTATTTT
J gene: TRBJ2-3; clone size: NA; V gene: TRBV6-5; D gene: NA; CDR3 protein: CASSYSSPLTDTQYF; CDR3 DNA: TGTGCCAGCAGTTACTCGTCCCCTCTCACAGATACGCAGTATTTT
J gene: TRBJ2-2; clone size: NA; V gene: TRBV4-2; D gene: TRBD2; CDR3 protein: CASSRSAGVDTGELFF; CDR3 DNA: TGTGCCAGCAGCCGCTCAGCGGGAGTGGACACCGGGGAGCTGTTTTTT
J gene: TRBJ2-1; clone size: NA; V gene: TRBV18; D gene: NA; CDR3 protein: CASSPGGQRSSYNEQFF; CDR3 DNA: TGTGCCAGCTCACCCGGGGGACAGCGGAGCTCCTACAATGAGCAGTTCTTC
J gene: TRBJ1-1; clone size: NA; V gene: TRBV29-1; D gene: NA; CDR3 protein: CSARVGGDTEAFF; CDR3 DNA: TGCAGCGCCCGAGTGGGTGGGGACACTGAAGCTTTCTTT
J gene: TRBJ1-2; clone size: NA; V gene: TRBV9; D gene: NA; CDR3 protein: CASSVDREGTNYGYTF; CDR3 DNA: TGTGCCAGCAGCGTAGACCGGGAGGGAACTAACTATGGCTACACCTTC
J gene: TRBJ2-3; clone size: NA; V gene: TRBV28; D gene: TRBD1; CDR3 protein: CASSFASGQGLYF; CDR3 DNA: TGTGCCAGCAGTTTTGCCAGTGGACAGGGGCTCTATTTT
J gene: TRBJ2-1; clone size: NA; V gene: TRBV7-2; D gene: NA; CDR3 protein: CASSLRPIWGGSYNEQFF; CDR3 DNA: TGTGCCAGCAGCTTAAGGCCAATATGGGGCGGCTCCTACAATGAGCAGTTCTTC
J gene: TRBJ2-3; clone size: NA; V gene: TRBV9; D gene: TRBD2; CDR3 protein: CASSGLSGTSGTDTQYF; CDR3 DNA: TGTGCCAGCAGTGGTCTATCCGGGACTAGCGGGACAGATACGCAGTATTTT
J gene: TRBJ1-3; clone size: NA; V gene: TRBV2; D gene: NA; CDR3 protein: CASARLSGNTIYF; CDR3 DNA: TGTGCCAGCGCTCGATTATCTGGAAACACCATATATTTT
J gene: TRBJ2-7; clone size: NA; V gene: TRBV28; D gene: NA; CDR3 protein: CASSSSLTVYEQYF; CDR3 DNA: TGTGCCAGCAGTTCGTCCTTAACCGTCTACGAGCAGTACTTC
J gene: TRBJ2-7; clone size: NA; V gene: TRBV18; D gene: TRBD2; CDR3 protein: CASSPISGRAYEQYF; CDR3 DNA: TGTGCCAGCTCACCTATTAGCGGGAGGGCCTACGAGCAGTACTTC
J gene: TRBJ1-1; clone size: NA; V gene: TRBV18; D gene: NA; CDR3 protein: CASSPPVRSGENTEAFF; CDR3 DNA: TGTGCCAGCTCACCACCTGTGCGTTCTGGGGAGAACACTGAAGCTTTCTTT
J gene: TRBJ2-5; clone size: NA; V gene: TRBV4-2; D gene: NA; CDR3 protein: CASSQRLSAETQYF; CDR3 DNA: TGTGCCAGCAGCCAACGATTATCTGCAGAGACCCAGTACTTC
J gene: TRBJ2-2; clone size: NA; V gene: TRBV7-2; D gene: NA; CDR3 protein: CASSLGVVTGELFF; CDR3 DNA: TGTGCCAGCAGCTTAGGGGTGGTTACCGGGGAGCTGTTTTTT
J gene: TRBJ2-3; clone size: NA; V gene: TRBV10-3; D gene: NA; CDR3 protein: CAISDSISSDTQYF; CDR3 DNA: TGTGCCATCAGCGACAGCATATCTTCAGATACGCAGTATTTT
J gene: TRBJ2-5; clone size: NA; V gene: TRBV18; D gene: NA; CDR3 protein: CASSPLGQETQYF; CDR3 DNA: TGTGCCAGCTCACCACTGGGACAAGAGACCCAGTACTTC
J gene: TRBJ1-5; clone size: NA; V gene: TRBV21-1; D gene: NA; CDR3 protein: CASSPLGDSNQPQHF; CDR3 DNA: TGTGCCAGCAGCCCCCTCGGAGATAGCAATCAGCCCCAGCATTTT
J gene: TRBJ2-2; clone size: once; V gene: TRBV19; D gene: TRBD1; CDR3 protein: CASSQRTGSGELFF; CDR3 DNA: TGTGCCAGCTCTCAGAGGACAGGGTCCGGGGAGCTGTTTTTT
J gene: TRBJ1-3; clone size: NA; V gene: TRBV9; D gene: NA; CDR3 protein: CASSAQTGLPGNTIYF; CDR3 DNA: TGTGCCAGCAGCGCCCAAACAGGGCTGCCTGGAAACACCATATATTTT
J gene: TRBJ2-7; clone size: once; V gene: TRBV6-9; D gene: NA; CDR3 protein: CASSYSGRFPLYRLSLLAYEQYF; CDR3 DNA: TGTGCCAGCAGTTATTCTGGACGGTTCCCCCTTTACCGCCTATCCCTATTGGCCTACGAGCAGTACTTC
J gene: TRBJ1-2; clone size: NA; V gene: TRBV5-4; D gene: NA; CDR3 protein: CASGGRVNYGYTF; CDR3 DNA: TGTGCCAGTGGGGGCAGGGTGAACTATGGCTACACCTTC
J gene: TRBJ1-5; clone size: NA; V gene: TRBV5-8; D gene: NA; CDR3 protein: CASAFFDQPQHF; CDR3 DNA: TGTGCCAGCGCATTTTTCGATCAGCCCCAGCATTTT
J gene: TRBJ2-3; clone size: NA; V gene: TRBV7-2; D gene: TRBD2; CDR3 protein: CASSFISAGGRADTQYF; CDR3 DNA: TGTGCCAGCAGCTTCATCTCAGCGGGGGGGAGGGCAGATACGCAGTATTTT
J gene: TRBJ2-7; clone size: few; V gene: TRBV9; D gene: NA; CDR3 protein: CASSPADYAAYEQYF; CDR3 DNA: TGTGCCAGCAGCCCCGCAGACTACGCGGCCTACGAGCAGTACTTC
J gene: TRBJ1-5; clone size: NA; V gene: TRBV6-5; D gene: TRBD1; CDR3 protein: CASSQGQGRQPQHF; CDR3 DNA: TGTGCCAGCAGCCAGGGACAGGGGAGGCAGCCCCAGCATTTT
J gene: TRBJ1-6; clone size: NA; V gene: TRBV5-1; D gene: TRBD1; CDR3 protein: CASSLGQGLSPLHF; CDR3 DNA: TGCGCCAGCAGCTTGGGACAGGGTCTGTCACCCCTCCACTTT
J gene: TRBJ2-5; clone size: NA; V gene: TRBV11-2; D gene: TRBD2; CDR3 protein: CASSLEPAGAQYF; CDR3 DNA: TGTGCCAGCAGCTTAGAACCCGCGGGGGCCCAGTACTTC